This T cell receptor (beta chain) emerged from a study of radiotherapy plus CTLA-4 blockade in lung cancer. Sequenced by immunoSEQ multiplex PCR; TCRdb stores in-frame clones only, minus some. The sample has about 31,000 clones, almost 80% seen once. Ipilimumab-mediated CTLA-4 blockade plus focal radiation was given to patients having chemo-refractory metastatic non-small-cell lung cancer. The ends were cut back, 3 bases at V and 10 bases at J, with 12 bases in the middle. The CDR3 has 12 residues. Germline CDR1 and CDR2: SGHTA and FQGNSA. The TCR sequence derives from a human donor with non-small cell lung cancer who had stable disease on radiotherapy plus ipilimumab. The V call is TRBV7-2, the J call TRBJ2-5; possibly TRBD1 for D (5 bases). The sequencing here drew on peripheral blood, taken from a patient treated with radiotherapy plus ipilimumab. The DNA for the CDR3 is TGTGCCAGCAGCTTGCAAGGGGTCGGCCAGTACTTC. It encodes CASSLQGVGQYF.